The entry below describes one T cell receptor beta chain. In the authors' methods: Estimation of nucleated cell counts relied on the amplification of reference gene primers. This table comes from immunoSEQ multiplex PCR, and its TCRdb copy is limited to in-frame clones, with some not included. The D gene and trimming were derived from the DNA, and the V and J assignments and clone size from that table. This sample has about 210,000 clones, with roughly 88% found just once. Germline assignment: CDR1 LGHNA and CDR2 YSLEER. The CDR3 covers 14 residues. V was cut by 0 bases and J by 10 bases, with 13 bases left in between. The data originate from a study of blood T cell repertoires in COVID-19. The wider study: Both acute and convalescent COVID-19 samples were obtained from the United States, Italy and Spain.

The sequenced sample consisted of peripheral blood. This receptor was taken from a man between 18 and 29 years old with active or convalescent COVID-19. This chain joins TRBV4-3 and TRBJ2-1, with D tentatively TRBD1 (5 bases). CDR3 sequence reads: CASSQEVRKGEQFF. CDR3 sequence (DNA): TGCGCCAGCAGCCAAGAAGTCAGGAAGGGGGAGCAGTTCTTC.